The rows below give T cell receptor beta chains drawn from one sample of a study of T cell responses to AZD1222 COVID-19 vaccine. The method was immunoSEQ multiplex PCR; TCRdb's version includes in-frame clones alone and lacks a portion of them. This repertoire shows about 84,000 clones, approximately 85% found once; its top ten account for 12%. The source material was peripheral blood, sampled 28 days after the second AZD1222 dose. The source is an adult who received the AZD1222 COVID-19 vaccine. Each CDR3 is given with its conserved first and last residue. A D gene is named only where the DNA matches it firmly. A row's size may be missing; if present it is once, few, many or a size class.

abundance: .; v_gene: TRBV11-3; d_gene: .; j_gene: TRBJ2-5; CDR3nt: TGTGCCAGCAGCTTGGTCGGGGTCCGAGCAGAGACCCAGTACTTC; CDR3aa: CASSLVGVRAETQYF
abundance: .; v_gene: TRBV28; d_gene: .; j_gene: TRBJ1-2; CDR3nt: TGTGCCAGCAGACTTACCCAGGCGTATGGCTACACCTTC; CDR3aa: CASRLTQAYGYTF
abundance: .; v_gene: TRBV6-6; d_gene: .; j_gene: TRBJ1-1; CDR3nt: TGTGCCAGCAGCAAGGGGGCTGAAGCTTTCTTT; CDR3aa: CASSKGAEAFF
abundance: few; v_gene: TRBV2; d_gene: TRBD1; j_gene: TRBJ1-4; CDR3nt: TGTGCCAGCAGCCCCGACAGGGCGGGTGAAAAACTGTTTTTT; CDR3aa: CASSPDRAGEKLFF
abundance: few; v_gene: TRBV27; d_gene: .; j_gene: TRBJ2-1; CDR3nt: TGTGCCAGCAGTTTTATCGCAGTGTATGGCTACAATGAGCAGTTCTTC; CDR3aa: CASSFIAVYGYNEQFF
abundance: .; v_gene: TRBV7-9; d_gene: .; j_gene: TRBJ2-7; CDR3nt: TGTGCCAGCAGCCATTATGGGGGGGCCTCCTACGAGCAGTACTTC; CDR3aa: CASSHYGGASYEQYF
abundance: few; v_gene: TRBV12-3/TRBV12-4; d_gene: .; j_gene: TRBJ1-1; CDR3nt: TGTGCCAGCAGCCTTCTTATGAACACTGAAGCTTTCTTT; CDR3aa: CASSLLMNTEAFF
abundance: .; v_gene: TRBV28; d_gene: .; j_gene: TRBJ1-5; CDR3nt: TGTGCCAGCACCCGCCCGGGGATTAGCAATCAGCCCCAGCATTTT; CDR3aa: CASTRPGISNQPQHF
abundance: once; v_gene: TRBV27; d_gene: .; j_gene: TRBJ1-6; CDR3nt: TGTGCCAGCAGTGGGGACCTCATTTTTTCACCCCTCCACTTT; CDR3aa: CASSGDLIFSPLHF
abundance: .; v_gene: TRBV7-2; d_gene: .; j_gene: TRBJ1-2; CDR3nt: TGTGCCAGCAGCTTAGGCAGGGAAATGATCTATGGCTACACCTTC; CDR3aa: CASSLGREMIYGYTF
abundance: .; v_gene: TRBV10-1; d_gene: .; j_gene: TRBJ1-5; CDR3nt: TGCGCCAGCAGTGAGTCCATCCGCCCGGGTTATCATCAGCCCCAGCATTTT; CDR3aa: CASSESIRPGYHQPQHF
abundance: .; v_gene: TRBV7-2; d_gene: .; j_gene: TRBJ2-5; CDR3nt: TGTGCCAGCAGCTCCCCAGAAAGGAGGGCGGCTGGTGAGACCCAGTACTTC; CDR3aa: CASSSPERRAAGETQYF
abundance: .; v_gene: TRBV6-2/TRBV6-3; d_gene: TRBD2; j_gene: TRBJ2-3; CDR3nt: TGTGCCAGCAGTTATAGCGGGTCGAGAGATACGCAGTATTTT; CDR3aa: CASSYSGSRDTQYF
abundance: .; v_gene: TRBV27; d_gene: .; j_gene: TRBJ2-2; CDR3nt: TGTGCCAGCAGTTTACGGGCAGGAACCGGGGAGCTGTTTTTT; CDR3aa: CASSLRAGTGELFF
abundance: .; v_gene: TRBV28; d_gene: .; j_gene: TRBJ1-1; CDR3nt: TGTGCCAGCAGTTTGGACGGGGTTGGGAACACTGAAGCTTTCTTT; CDR3aa: CASSLDGVGNTEAFF
abundance: .; v_gene: TRBV4-2; d_gene: .; j_gene: TRBJ1-2; CDR3nt: TGTGCCAGCAGCCAAGATCTAGGAGCCGGGGGTAACTATGGCTACACCTTC; CDR3aa: CASSQDLGAGGNYGYTF
abundance: .; v_gene: TRBV6-5; d_gene: .; j_gene: TRBJ2-5; CDR3nt: TGTGCCAGCACTCGAGCAAGCCAACAAGAGACCCAGTACTTC; CDR3aa: CASTRASQQETQYF
abundance: .; v_gene: TRBV4-2; d_gene: .; j_gene: TRBJ1-2; CDR3nt: TGTGCCAGCAGCCAAGAGGGGGGTGGCTACACCTTC; CDR3aa: CASSQEGGGYTF
abundance: .; v_gene: TRBV5-1; d_gene: TRBD1; j_gene: TRBJ2-7; CDR3nt: TGCGCCAGCAGGGATCCGGGACAGTCCTACGAGCAGTACTTC; CDR3aa: CASRDPGQSYEQYF
abundance: .; v_gene: TRBV7-9; d_gene: .; j_gene: TRBJ1-2; CDR3nt: TGTGCCAGCAGCTCGGACCACACTTTGGATGGCTACACCTTC; CDR3aa: CASSSDHTLDGYTF
abundance: .; v_gene: TRBV7-2; d_gene: TRBD2; j_gene: TRBJ2-5; CDR3nt: TGTGCCAGCCGAGCGGGGGTAAAAGAGACCCAGTACTTC; CDR3aa: CASRAGVKETQYF
abundance: once; v_gene: TRBV28; d_gene: .; j_gene: TRBJ1-1; CDR3nt: TGTGCCAGCACCACGACAGTCAACACTGAAGCTTTCTTT; CDR3aa: CASTTTVNTEAFF
abundance: .; v_gene: TRBV19; d_gene: .; j_gene: TRBJ1-2; CDR3nt: TGTGCCAGTAGTGGGGGACTTAGGATCTCCTATGGCTACACCTTC; CDR3aa: CASSGGLRISYGYTF
abundance: .; v_gene: TRBV7-3; d_gene: TRBD2; j_gene: TRBJ2-4; CDR3nt: TGTGCCAGCAGCCAACTAGCGACCAAAAACATTCAGTACTTC; CDR3aa: CASSQLATKNIQYF
abundance: once; v_gene: TRBV29-1; d_gene: TRBD1; j_gene: TRBJ2-6; CDR3nt: TGCAGCGTTGAAGGGGTACAGGGGCAGGTTGGGGCCAACGTCCTGACTTTC; CDR3aa: CSVEGVQGQVGANVLTF
abundance: .; v_gene: TRBV3-1/TRBV3-2; d_gene: TRBD2; j_gene: TRBJ2-5; CDR3nt: TGTGCCAGCAGCGGACCGGGAGGAGAGACCCAGTACTTC; CDR3aa: CASSGPGGETQYF
abundance: .; v_gene: TRBV7-2; d_gene: .; j_gene: TRBJ2-5; CDR3nt: TGTGCCAGCAGCATAGGACGAGAGACCCAGTACTTC; CDR3aa: CASSIGRETQYF
abundance: .; v_gene: TRBV24-1; d_gene: TRBD1; j_gene: TRBJ1-1; CDR3nt: TGTGCCACCAGTGCTCTCACTCGGGACAGGGTTTATGGAACTGAAGCTTTCTTT; CDR3aa: CATSALTRDRVYGTEAFF
abundance: .; v_gene: TRBV20-1; d_gene: .; j_gene: TRBJ2-6; CDR3nt: TGCAGTGCTAGTTCCTCTGGGGCCAACGTCCTGACTTTC; CDR3aa: CSASSSGANVLTF
abundance: .; v_gene: TRBV28; d_gene: .; j_gene: TRBJ2-7; CDR3nt: TGTGCCAGCAACCTAGCACCGGGCTACGAGCAGTACTTC; CDR3aa: CASNLAPGYEQYF
abundance: .; v_gene: TRBV27; d_gene: .; j_gene: TRBJ1-5; CDR3nt: TGTGCCAGCAGTTTATCGTCAGGGGCGAGGGAGCCCCAGCATTTT; CDR3aa: CASSLSSGAREPQHF
abundance: few; v_gene: TRBV18; d_gene: .; j_gene: TRBJ1-3; CDR3nt: TGTGCCAGCTCCTGGGACTCTGGAAACACCATATATTTT; CDR3aa: CASSWDSGNTIYF
abundance: few; v_gene: TRBV29-1; d_gene: .; j_gene: TRBJ1-1; CDR3nt: TGCAGCGTTGGACAGCGGAACACTGAAGCTTTCTTT; CDR3aa: CSVGQRNTEAFF
abundance: few; v_gene: TRBV9; d_gene: .; j_gene: TRBJ2-2; CDR3nt: TGTGCCAGCAGCTATGAGGGGGCCGGGGAGCTGTTTTTT; CDR3aa: CASSYEGAGELFF
abundance: .; v_gene: TRBV6-5; d_gene: .; j_gene: TRBJ1-2; CDR3nt: TGTGCCAGCAGTCATGGACCCAAACCTGGCTATGGCTACACCTTC; CDR3aa: CASSHGPKPGYGYTF
abundance: .; v_gene: TRBV5-5; d_gene: .; j_gene: TRBJ2-2; CDR3nt: TGTGCCAGCAGCCCAACGACTAGTCTCGCCGGGGAGCTGTTTTTT; CDR3aa: CASSPTTSLAGELFF
abundance: .; v_gene: TRBV28; d_gene: TRBD2; j_gene: TRBJ2-3; CDR3nt: TGTGCCAGCAGTTCACGGTTGGGGGGACTAGCGGGCTCAGATACGCAGTATTTT; CDR3aa: CASSSRLGGLAGSDTQYF
abundance: .; v_gene: TRBV21-1; d_gene: .; j_gene: TRBJ1-6; CDR3nt: TGTGCCAGCAGCAAAATCAGCCCTAGCTCCTATAATTCACCCCTCCACTTT; CDR3aa: CASSKISPSSYNSPLHF
abundance: .; v_gene: TRBV28; d_gene: TRBD1; j_gene: TRBJ1-5; CDR3nt: TGTGCCAGCAGTTCTTGGACAGGGGAATCTAGCAATCAGCCCCAGCATTTT; CDR3aa: CASSSWTGESSNQPQHF
abundance: once; v_gene: TRBV20-1; d_gene: .; j_gene: TRBJ1-2; CDR3nt: TGCAGTGCTAGTATGGGGGCGGATGGCTACACCTTC; CDR3aa: CSASMGADGYTF
abundance: .; v_gene: TRBV6-2/TRBV6-3; d_gene: TRBD2; j_gene: TRBJ2-1; CDR3nt: TGTGCCAGCAGTTACTCTCTCGCGGGAGGGGCCTACAATGAGCAGTTCTTC; CDR3aa: CASSYSLAGGAYNEQFF
abundance: .; v_gene: TRBV28; d_gene: TRBD1; j_gene: TRBJ1-1; CDR3nt: TGTGCCAGCCAGGGGACAGGGGCGAACACTGAAGCTTTCTTT; CDR3aa: CASQGTGANTEAFF
abundance: .; v_gene: TRBV5-1; d_gene: TRBD1; j_gene: TRBJ2-1; CDR3nt: TGCGCCAGCAGCTTGATAATCCGGGACAGACTCAATGAGCAGTTCTTC; CDR3aa: CASSLIIRDRLNEQFF
abundance: .; v_gene: TRBV19; d_gene: .; j_gene: TRBJ2-2; CDR3nt: TGTGCCAGTAGTATAGATCTCAGGGGTTGGGAGCTGTTTTTT; CDR3aa: CASSIDLRGWELFF
abundance: .; v_gene: TRBV27; d_gene: .; j_gene: TRBJ2-5; CDR3nt: TGTGCCAGTCAGGCCGGGGGCCCCCAAGAGACCCAGTACTTC; CDR3aa: CASQAGGPQETQYF
abundance: .; v_gene: TRBV4-3; d_gene: TRBD2; j_gene: TRBJ2-3; CDR3nt: TGCGCCAGCAGCCAAGATCCGACTAGCGGGATCCGTACGCAGTATTTT; CDR3aa: CASSQDPTSGIRTQYF
abundance: once; v_gene: TRBV7-3; d_gene: .; j_gene: TRBJ2-1; CDR3nt: TGTGCCAGCAGCCTGGACGGGGCGAGAGATCGCGAGCAGTTCTTC; CDR3aa: CASSLDGARDREQFF
abundance: .; v_gene: TRBV19; d_gene: .; j_gene: TRBJ1-2; CDR3nt: TGTGCCAGTAGTCCGTACCGGGACTCCTATGGCTACACCTTC; CDR3aa: CASSPYRDSYGYTF
abundance: .; v_gene: TRBV29-1; d_gene: .; j_gene: TRBJ2-2; CDR3nt: TGCAGCGTTGGCTTGGGGCAGGCGACCACCGGGGAGCTGTTTTTT; CDR3aa: CSVGLGQATTGELFF
abundance: .; v_gene: TRBV24-1; d_gene: TRBD2; j_gene: TRBJ2-3; CDR3nt: TGTGCCACCAGTGAACCGGGACTAGCGGGGGGCGGGAATACGCAGTATTTT; CDR3aa: CATSEPGLAGGGNTQYF
abundance: .; v_gene: TRBV28; d_gene: .; j_gene: TRBJ1-5; CDR3nt: TGTGCCAGCAGTCCCCGGGGCGGATATAGCAATCAGCCCCAGCATTTT; CDR3aa: CASSPRGGYSNQPQHF
abundance: .; v_gene: TRBV10-3; d_gene: .; j_gene: TRBJ1-6; CDR3nt: TGTGCCATCAGTGATTTAACAGGTGCTGGGAGGAATTCACCCCTCCACTTT; CDR3aa: CAISDLTGAGRNSPLHF
abundance: .; v_gene: TRBV7-9; d_gene: TRBD1; j_gene: TRBJ1-2; CDR3nt: TGTGCCAGCAGCTTAGGGACAGGGAACTATGGCTACACCTTC; CDR3aa: CASSLGTGNYGYTF
abundance: .; v_gene: TRBV5-3; d_gene: .; j_gene: TRBJ1-5; CDR3nt: TGTGCCAGAAGCTTGAAGGTCGTGCCCCAGCATTTT; CDR3aa: CARSLKVVPQHF
abundance: .; v_gene: TRBV28; d_gene: TRBD2; j_gene: TRBJ2-7; CDR3nt: TGTGCCAGCAGATCCCCATCCGGGAGGAGCGGGACGAACTACGAGCAGTACTTC; CDR3aa: CASRSPSGRSGTNYEQYF
abundance: .; v_gene: TRBV3-1/TRBV3-2; d_gene: .; j_gene: TRBJ2-5; CDR3nt: TGTGCCAGCAGCCAAGAGAGAGAGACCCAGTACTTC; CDR3aa: CASSQERETQYF
abundance: .; v_gene: TRBV20-1; d_gene: TRBD2; j_gene: TRBJ2-3; CDR3nt: TGCAGTGCTAGTCCTATAGCGGGGGGATACACAGATACGCAGTATTTT; CDR3aa: CSASPIAGGYTDTQYF